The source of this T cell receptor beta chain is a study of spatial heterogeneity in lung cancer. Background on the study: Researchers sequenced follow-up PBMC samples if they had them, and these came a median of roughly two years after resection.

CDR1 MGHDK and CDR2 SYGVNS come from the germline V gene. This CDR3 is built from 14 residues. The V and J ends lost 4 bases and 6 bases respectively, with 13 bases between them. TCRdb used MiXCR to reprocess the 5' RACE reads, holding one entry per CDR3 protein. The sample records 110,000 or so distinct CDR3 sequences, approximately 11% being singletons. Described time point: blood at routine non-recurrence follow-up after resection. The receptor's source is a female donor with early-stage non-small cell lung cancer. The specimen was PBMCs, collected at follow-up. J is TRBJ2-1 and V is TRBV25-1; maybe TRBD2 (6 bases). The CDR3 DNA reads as TGTGCCAGCAGTGGGACCCTGGGGGGCAATGAGCAGTTCTTC. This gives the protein CASSGTLGGNEQFF.